This paragraph reports one TCR beta chain. Germline V CDR1 and CDR2: SEHNR, FQNEAQ (reference sequence). V lost 8 bases and J lost 0, with 14 bases in between. This CDR3 region has 15 residues. The data were produced by immunoSEQ multiplex PCR, yet TCRdb's version contains in-frame clones alone and is incomplete. Of about 290,000 clones listed, approximately 86% are singletons. These data originate in a study of blood T cell repertoires in COVID-19. Overall study: Spain, Italy and the United States supplied samples that represented acute and convalescent COVID-19.

This chain connects TRBV7-9 to TRBJ2-1; D gene ambiguous. This receptor was identified in a woman aged 45-59 years with active or convalescent COVID-19. Material: peripheral blood. CDR3 region: CASGRGRSSYNEQFF. CDR3 in DNA: TGTGCCAGCGGCCGTGGTCGGAGCTCCTACAATGAGCAGTTCTTC.